The 32 T cell receptor beta chains below come from one sample, sequenced in a study of response to subunit inactivated influenza vaccine. TCRdb used MiXCR to reprocess the RT-PCR reads, holding one entry per CDR3 protein. The sample shows about 540,000 distinct CDR3 sequences, roughly 25% of them seen only once. These data were also reused for a study on T cells expressing NK-cell markers. As reported in that work: UMI-tagged 5'RACE template switching yielded the TCR beta cDNA.

The sample was CD4+ T cells sorted from PBMCs, taken about 13 days after vaccination. These receptors were collected from a man aged 45-65 years who received an inactivated influenza vaccine.

The chain joins TRBV4-3 to TRBJ1-2; 8 nucleotides match TRBD1. CDR1 and CDR2 from the germline V gene are LGHNA and YSLEER. The CDR3 loop spans 15 amino acids. Trimming removed 0 bases from V and 4 bases from J; junction bases left unmatched: 4. CDR3 residues: CASSQDWTGPYGYTF. The CDR3 DNA reads TGCGCCAGCAGCCAAGATTGGACAGGGCCCTATGGCTACACCTTC.

The chain is built from TRBV2 and TRBJ1-5, with 7 bases fitting TRBD1. The CDR3 has 15 amino acids. V dropped 5 bases and J dropped 0; count of bases not matched to a gene: 4. Germline-derived CDR1 and CDR2 are SNHLY and FYNNEI. CDR3 coding DNA: TGTGCCAGCAGTCAGACAGGGAATAGCAATCAGCCCCAGCATTTT. It yields the protein CASSQTGNSNQPQHF.

This clonotype was detected a few times. This chain connects TRBV28 to TRBJ1-1, with D possibly being TRBD1 (6 bases). Germline values: CDR1 MDHEN, CDR2 SYDVKM. V gave up 7 bases and J gave up 7 bases, with 19 bases separating them. The CDR3 is made up of 14 amino acids. In DNA, the CDR3 is TGTGCCAGCATCCAAGGGGGGGCGCAGAGTGAAGCTTTCTTT. It encodes CASIQGGAQSEAFF.

This chain uses TRBV7-2 with TRBJ2-5; D ambiguous. Germline assignment: CDR1 SGHTA and CDR2 FQGNSA. V was cut by 3 bases and J by 10 bases, with 15 bases left in between. There are 13 residues in the CDR3. DNA of the CDR3: TGTGCCAGCAGCTTGGGAACGGCAGTGAACCAGTACTTC. Amino acid sequence: CASSLGTAVNQYF.

This clonotype was detected a few times. The chain combines TRBV20-1 with TRBJ2-7; D is uncertain. Trimming pared 3 bases from V and 6 bases from J, leaving 9 bases between. In germline, CDR1 is DFQATT, CDR2 SNEGSKA (reference sequence). CDR3 length: 11 residues. The DNA of the CDR3 is TGCAGTGCTAGTAGTGGCGGCGAGCAGTACTTC. Residues: CSASSGGEQYF.

This clonotype showed up just a few times. The genes are TRBV28 and TRBJ2-7, with 10 bases fitting TRBD1. From germline, CDR1 is MDHEN and CDR2 SYDVKM. The CDR3 has 14 residues. The ends lost 7 bases at V and 0 bases at J; junction bases unmatched: 3. For the CDR3, the DNA is TGTGCCAGCACCGGGACAGGGGACTCCTACGAGCAGTACTTC. Protein product: CASTGTGDSYEQYF.

This clonotype was seen only a few times. The genes are TRBV2 and TRBJ2-3, with TRBD2 matching 15 bases. CDR1 is SNHLY, CDR2 FYNNEI, per germline. V lost 6 bases and J lost 7; bases outside the gene matches: 8. The CDR3 spans 16 residues. The CDR3 DNA reads TGTGCCAGCAGACCAGGACTAGCGGGGGGGCGAAATACGCAGTATTTT. Translating it yields CASRPGLAGGRNTQYF.

The chain is built from TRBV20-1 and TRBJ1-5; tentative D call: TRBD1 (5 bases). The CDR3 consists of 16 residues. Per the germline V gene, CDR1 is DFQATT and CDR2 is SNEGSKA (reference sequence). Trimming took off 0 bases at V and 2 bases at J, with 14 bases between the two ends. CDR3 residues: CSARERQLRGNQPQHF. The CDR3 nucleotides read TGCAGTGCTAGAGAGAGACAGCTGCGGGGCAATCAGCCCCAGCATTTT.

This clonotype was observed a few times. The CDR3 sequence: CASSLLRGGQPQHF. CDR3 DNA sequence: TGTGCCAGCAGTTTACTCCGGGGCGGTCAGCCCCAGCATTTT. The V and J genes are TRBV12-3 or TRBV12-4 and TRBJ1-5, with TRBD1 as a possible D gene (5 bases). Trimming shortened V by 2 bases and J by 6 bases, and 11 bases separated the two germline ends. The CDR3 has 14 amino acids.

This clonotype was counted only a few times. The V and J genes are TRBV20-1 and TRBJ1-5; no firm D call. This CDR3 has 15 amino acids. Trimming left V 1 base short and J 3 bases short, with 13 bases between. Germline V gene lookup returns CDR1 DFQATT and CDR2 SNEGSKA (reference sequence). This CDR3 reads CSARALGPVNQPQHF. The CDR3 DNA reads as TGCAGTGCTAGAGCCCTCGGCCCAGTCAATCAGCCCCAGCATTTT.

The chain is built from TRBV4-3 and TRBJ2-7; 8 nucleotides align to TRBD1. With V trimmed by 1 base and J by 6 bases, 2 bases remained unmatched. This CDR3 spans 13 amino acids. Germline V CDR1 and CDR2: LGHNA, YSLEER. CDR3 sequence reads: CASSQVRGLEQYF. As DNA, the CDR3 is TGCGCCAGCAGCCAAGTCAGGGGGCTCGAGCAGTACTTC.

The chain recombines TRBV20-1 with TRBJ1-1; D remains unclear. V was clipped by 1 base and J by 1 base, with 10 bases between them. Germline lookup yields CDR1 DFQATT and CDR2 SNEGSKA (reference sequence). The length of the CDR3 is 14 residues. CDR3 region: CSARVEGRNTEAFF. The CDR3 region has the DNA TGCAGTGCTAGAGTAGAGGGAAGGAACACTGAAGCTTTCTTT.

The chain uses TRBV20-1 and TRBJ2-2; D is tentatively TRBD1 or TRBD2 (5 bases each). The CDR3 contains 13 residues. Trimming took 6 bases from V and 2 from J, leaving 10 bases between them. Germline-derived CDR1 and CDR2 are DFQATT and SNEGSKA (reference sequence). The CDR3: CSATRDNTGELFF. The CDR3 coding sequence is TGCAGTGCCACCAGGGACAACACCGGGGAGCTGTTTTTT.

The chain couples TRBV12-3 or TRBV12-4 to TRBJ2-3; 12 bases are shared with TRBD2. This CDR3 comprises 18 residues. Trimming took 3 bases from V and 1 from J; bases not matched to a gene: 8. CDR3 in DNA: TGTGCCAGCAGTTTCTGGACTAGCGGGACCCGAGGCACAGATACGCAGTATTTT. As protein: CASSFWTSGTRGTDTQYF.

This chain uses TRBV20-1 with TRBJ2-7; no clear D gene. This CDR3 has 14 residues. Deletions cut 0 bases from V and 3 bases from J, with 12 bases between. Germline CDR1 and CDR2: DFQATT and SNEGSKA (reference sequence). Here the CDR3 reads CSARDPRRSYEQYF. The CDR3 DNA follows: TGCAGTGCTAGAGACCCTCGACGGAGCTACGAGCAGTACTTC.

The rearrangement links TRBV6-5 to TRBJ2-1, with 11 bases lining up with TRBD1. The CDR3 is made up of 16 amino acids. Germline V gene data show CDR1 as MNHEY and CDR2 as SVGAGI. The trim removed 1 base at V and 6 bases at J, leaving 5 bases unmatched. Here the CDR3 DNA reads TGTGCCAGCAGTTACTTCGGGACAGGGGGGCTCAATGAGCAGTTCTTC. Translation: CASSYFGTGGLNEQFF.

This clonotype was seen a handful of times. DNA of the CDR3: TGTGCCAGCAATCCGGGGAGCTCCTATAATTCACCCCTCCACTTT. The encoded protein is CASNPGSSYNSPLHF. The chain has TRBV28 and TRBJ1-6; D unclear. Trimming shortened V by 7 bases and J by 0 bases, and 10 bases separated the two germline ends. CDR3 length equals 15 residues. The germline CDR1 and CDR2 sequences are MDHEN and SYDVKM.

With regard to this clonotype: The CDR3 ends on some other residue instead of the conserved phenylalanine or tryptophan, so this is likely a read error. The genes are TRBV4-2 and TRBJ2-1; 8 bases fit TRBD1. Germline V gene lookup returns CDR1 LGHNA and CDR2 YNFKEQ. With 3 bases clipped from V and 10 bases from J, the junction kept 11 bases outside the gene matches. This CDR3 has 15 residues. The CDR3 loop reads CASSQEGQGLGEQFL. The CDR3 nucleotides are TGTGCCAGCAGCCAGGAAGGACAGGGTCTCGGCGAGCAGTTCCTC.

This chain connects TRBV7-2 to TRBJ1-1; D remains unclear. The CDR3 sequence is 14 residues long. CDR1 and CDR2 from the germline V gene are SGHTA and FQGNSA. V was trimmed by 6 bases and J by 1 base, leaving 12 bases between them. The CDR3 sequence is CASSGTAGNTEAFF. In DNA, the CDR3 is TGTGCCAGCAGTGGAACGGCAGGGAACACTGAAGCTTTCTTT. Using reference TRBV7-2 and TRBJ1-1 for the parts outside the CDR3, the full variable domain is GAGVSQSPSNKVTEKGKDVELRCDPISGHTALYWYRQSLGQGLEFLIYFQGNSAPDKSGLPSDRFSAERTGGSVSTLTIQRTQQEDSAVYLCASSGTAGNTEAFFGQGTRLTVV.

The chain uses TRBV9 and TRBJ2-3; 8 bases are a match to TRBD2. This CDR3 has 15 residues. Germline values: CDR1 SGDLS, CDR2 YYNGEE. Trimming cost V 0 bases and J 8 bases; bases outside gene matches: 8. CDR3 nucleotide sequence: TGTGCCAGCAGCGTAGGAGGTCTAGCGGGTGTTACGCAGTATTTT. This codes for CASSVGGLAGVTQYF.

CDR3 sequence (DNA): TGTGCCTGGAGTGGTAGCGTAGCATCCTACGAGCAGTACTTC. This gives the protein CAWSGSVASYEQYF. V is TRBV30 and J is TRBJ2-7; D perhaps matches TRBD2 (5 bases). This CDR3 has 14 amino acids. CDR1 is GTSNPN and CDR2 is SVGIG in the germline V gene (reference sequence). V was clipped by 1 base and J by 1 base, with 11 bases between them.

This sequence joins TRBV20-1 and TRBJ2-5, with 9 bases matching TRBD2. The V segment lost 6 bases and the J segment 5 bases; nucleotides outside the gene matches: 7. The length of the CDR3 is 13 residues. The germline gives CDR1 DFQATT, CDR2 SNEGSKA (reference sequence). The CDR3 reads CSAVVAGVETQYF. DNA of the CDR3: TGCAGTGCCGTAGTAGCGGGGGTGGAGACCCAGTACTTC.

The rearrangement uses TRBV24-1 and TRBJ2-1; D is ambiguous. V was shortened by 0 bases and J by 6 bases, with 2 bases between the two germline ends. This CDR3 comprises 12 residues. Germline lookup yields CDR1 KGHDR and CDR2 SFDVKD. CDR3 nucleotides: TGTGCCACCAGTGATTTGCTCAATGAGCAGTTCTTC. It encodes CATSDLLNEQFF.

This sequence joins TRBV29-1 and TRBJ1-1; D not resolved. Looked up from germline, CDR1 is SQVTM and CDR2 is ANQGSEA. The CDR3 length is 14 residues. The V gene lost 7 bases and the J gene lost 4 bases, with 19 bases spanning the gap. This CDR3 reads CSAAPILRGTEAFF. The CDR3, as DNA: TGCAGCGCCGCACCGATCCTACGGGGCACTGAAGCTTTCTTT.

This clonotype was found a few times. The V and J genes are TRBV20-1 and TRBJ1-6; weak D call: TRBD1 (6 bases). This CDR3 has 15 amino acids. The germline V gene encodes CDR1 DFQATT and CDR2 SNEGSKA (reference sequence). The V end lost 0 bases, the J end lost 3 bases, and 9 bases lay between the germline ends. The CDR3 DNA reads TGCAGTGCTAGAGATACCAGGGGCTATAATTCACCCCTCCACTTT. Its translation: CSARDTRGYNSPLHF.

For this clonotype: Compared with germline, one end of the junction differs, possibly owing to a read error. The V gene is TRBV10-2, the J gene TRBJ2-3; D not certain. Germline V CDR1 and CDR2: WSHSY, SAAADI. The CDR3 consists of 14 residues. The CDR3 is CDSSSAEIAATQYF. The CDR3 nucleotides are TGCGACAGCAGCAGTGCGGAGATCGCGGCTACGCAGTATTTT.

The sample holds a few counts of this clonotype. The chain has TRBV2 and TRBJ1-1; D ambiguous. V gave up 3 bases and J gave up 0 bases, with 8 bases separating them. CDR3 size: 14 residues. Germline CDR1 reads SNHLY; CDR2 reads FYNNEI. Here the CDR3 DNA reads TGTGCCAGCAGTGATCAATTTTTGAACACTGAAGCTTTCTTT. Encoded protein: CASSDQFLNTEAFF.

This clonotype was observed many times. The chain couples TRBV12-3 or TRBV12-4 to TRBJ1-4, with D perhaps matching TRBD1 (6 bases). This CDR3 has 12 amino acids. V was pared by 8 bases and J by 12 bases, with 16 bases between. For the CDR3, the DNA is TGTGCCAGCGCCCGGGGGCTTATTGAACTGTTTTTT. It specifies CASARGLIELFF.

The gene calls are TRBV28 and TRBJ1-2, with 11 bases matching TRBD1. V lost 5 bases and J lost 7; bases outside the gene matches: 6. CDR1 MDHEN and CDR2 SYDVKM come from the germline V gene. The CDR3 is 14 amino acids. This CDR3 is CASSPGQGAVGYTF. The CDR3, as DNA: TGTGCCAGCAGTCCTGGACAGGGGGCGGTTGGCTACACCTTC.

This clonotype has only a few counts. The rearrangement links TRBV28 to TRBJ2-5; a possible D gene is TRBD2 (5 bases). Germline V gene sequence: CDR1 MDHEN, CDR2 SYDVKM. The CDR3 covers 15 residues. V was clipped by 3 bases and J by 1 base, with 12 bases between them. CDR3 coding DNA: TGTGCCAGCAGTTTGGTAGCGCGGGTCCAAGAGACCCAGTACTTC. Translating it yields CASSLVARVQETQYF.

This clonotype came up a few times. The chain employs TRBV9 and TRBJ2-1; 9 nucleotides line up with TRBD1. From germline, CDR1 is SGDLS and CDR2 YYNGEE. V lost 3 bases to trimming and J lost 4 bases; unmatched junction nucleotides: 5. The CDR3 loop spans 15 amino acids. CDR3 nucleotide sequence: TGTGCCAGCAGCGCGGACAGGGGCGGGTACAATGAGCAGTTCTTC. Its translation: CASSADRGGYNEQFF. Complete variable domain (other parts from reference TRBV9 and TRBJ2-1): DSGVTQTPKHLITATGQRVTLRCSPRSGDLSVYWYQQSLDQGLQFLIQYYNGEERAKGNILERFSAQQFPDLHSELNLSSLELGDSALYFCASSADRGGYNEQFFGPGTRLTVL.

The chain uses TRBV5-1 and TRBJ2-1, with unresolved D. This CDR3 region has 15 residues. Germline values: CDR1 SGHRS, CDR2 YFSETQ. Trimming removed 0 bases from V and 6 bases from J, with 13 bases in between. DNA for the CDR3: TGCGCCAGCAGCTTGGTGGACCGGTTCGTCAATGAGCAGTTCTTC. Translation gives CASSLVDRFVNEQFF.